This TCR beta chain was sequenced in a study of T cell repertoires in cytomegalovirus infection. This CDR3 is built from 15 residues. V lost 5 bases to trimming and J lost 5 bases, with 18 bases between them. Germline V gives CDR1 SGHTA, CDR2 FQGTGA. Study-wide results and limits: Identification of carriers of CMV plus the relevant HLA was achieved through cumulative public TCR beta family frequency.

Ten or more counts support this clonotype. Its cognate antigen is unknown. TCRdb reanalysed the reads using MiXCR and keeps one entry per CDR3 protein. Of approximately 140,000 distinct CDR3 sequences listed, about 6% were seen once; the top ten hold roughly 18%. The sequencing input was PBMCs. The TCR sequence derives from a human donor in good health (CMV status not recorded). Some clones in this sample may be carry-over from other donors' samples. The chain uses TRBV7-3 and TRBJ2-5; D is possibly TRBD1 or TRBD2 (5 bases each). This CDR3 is CASSPGTTRRETQYF. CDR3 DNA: TGTGCCAGCAGCCCTGGGACCACCCGGCGGGAGACCCAGTACTTC.